The 9 T cell receptor beta chains reported below all come from one sample, sequenced in a study of OX40 agonist ivuxolimab in advanced cancers. Libraries were prepared by immunoSEQ multiplex PCR; TCRdb keeps only in-frame clonotypes and omits some of them. The profile shows tens of thousands of clones, over 70% of them singletons. The source material was CD4+ or CD8+ T cells sorted from blood, sampled in a trial of the OX40 agonist ivuxolimab. Every receptor here comes from an adult with an advanced solid tumor such as melanoma, head and neck, liver or kidney cancer.

This clone was detected once. The gene calls are TRBV7-3 and TRBJ2-2; a possible D gene is TRBD2 (6 bases). CDR3 length: 18 residues. Germline values: CDR1 SGHTA, CDR2 FQGTGA. Trimming removed 5 bases at V and 2 bases at J, with 21 bases between. The CDR3 sequence is CASSRPSPGTSNTGELFF. CDR3 sequence (DNA): TGTGCCAGCAGCCGCCCCTCGCCCGGGACTTCCAACACCGGGGAGCTGTTTTTT.

The chain is built from TRBV19 and TRBJ2-3, with D uncertain. CDR1 is LNHDA, CDR2 SQIVND, per germline (reference sequence). Trimming stripped 4 bases from V and 4 bases from J, with 9 bases between. This CDR3 has 13 amino acids. The CDR3 spells CASSNRISDTQYF. For the CDR3, the DNA is TGTGCCAGTAGTAATCGCATCTCAGATACGCAGTATTTT.

The gene calls are TRBV27 and TRBJ1-5; 10 bases align to TRBD1. Losses at the gene ends were 6 bases for V and 6 bases for J; bases not matched to a gene: 5. Germline CDR1 is MNHEY and CDR2 is SMNVEV (reference sequence). The CDR3 length is 14 residues. CDR3 nucleotides: TGTGCCAGCAGAAGGACAGGGGGAGGTCAGCCCCAGCATTTT. The encoded protein is CASRRTGGGQPQHF.

The chain employs TRBV7-2 and TRBJ2-7; 11 bases are a match to TRBD1. V was pared by 5 bases and J by 7 bases, with 7 bases of the junction left unmatched. This CDR3 contains 14 residues. In germline, CDR1 is SGHTA, CDR2 FQGNSA. The CDR3 sequence: CASSPGQGAREQYF. The CDR3 bases are TGTGCCAGCAGCCCAGGACAGGGGGCGAGGGAGCAGTACTTC.

The chain links TRBV5-1 to TRBJ2-3; D possibly corresponds to TRBD2 (6 bases). Per the germline V gene, CDR1 is SGHRS and CDR2 is YFSETQ. Trimming took 4 bases from V and 2 from J, leaving 11 bases between them. The CDR3 sequence is 14 residues long. The CDR3 loop is CASSVTGVTDTQYF. Written as DNA, the CDR3 is TGCGCCAGCAGCGTTACGGGAGTCACAGATACGCAGTATTTT.

The V gene is TRBV7-6, the J gene TRBJ2-2, with 10 positions matching TRBD2. Per germline, CDR1 SGHVS and CDR2 FNYEAQ. V trimming: 5 bases; J trimming: 7 bases; junction bases outside the gene matches: 10. The CDR3 length is 16 residues. Here the CDR3 DNA reads TGTGCCAGCAGCCGCCGGCTAGCGGGAGATGGCGGGGAGCTGTTTTTT. This codes for CASSRRLAGDGGELFF.

This rearrangement joins TRBV6-1 to TRBJ1-2; D remains ambiguous. Per germline, CDR1 MNHNS and CDR2 SASEGT. V was shortened by 2 bases and J by 4 bases, with 14 bases between the two germline ends. The CDR3 sequence is 15 residues long. The CDR3 nucleotides read TGTGCCAGCAGTGAAAGGAACAGATCGCCCTATGGCTACACCTTC. Residues: CASSERNRSPYGYTF.

The chain links TRBV27 to TRBJ2-5; TRBD1 matches 8 bases. V gave up 8 bases and J gave up 1 base; unmatched junction bases: 9. The CDR3 runs 15 residues. Germline CDR1 and CDR2: MNHEY and SMNVEV (reference sequence). The CDR3 reads CASATWDRIQETQYF. As DNA, the CDR3 is TGTGCCAGCGCGACCTGGGACAGGATCCAAGAGACCCAGTACTTC.

The genes are TRBV7-9 and TRBJ1-1; D remains unclear. The CDR3 covers 14 residues. Germline V gene data show CDR1 as SEHNR and CDR2 as FQNEAQ (reference sequence). V was shortened by 5 bases and J by 0 bases, with 10 bases between the two germline ends. The CDR3 reads CASSLDTVNTEAFF. The CDR3 DNA reads as TGTGCCAGCAGCCTAGACACGGTGAACACTGAAGCTTTCTTT.